The rows below give T cell receptor beta chains drawn from one sample of a study of T cell responses to AZD1222 COVID-19 vaccine. Sequencing was performed with immunoSEQ multiplex PCR; in TCRdb, only in-frame clones are kept and a portion is missing. The table records under 100,000 clones, about 86% of them present only once. The starting material was peripheral blood, obtained on day 0 of AZD1222 vaccination. The receptors were sampled from an adult in good health. Both conserved end residues are part of each CDR3. The D gene is left open where the match is weak. The size entry is marked missing in some rows and otherwise reads once, few, many or a size class.

TRBV3-1/TRBV3-2	TRBJ1-3	.	.	TGTGCCAGCAGCCTCGGCGGGGAAAACACCATATATTTT	CASSLGGENTIYF
TRBV18	TRBJ2-3	.	.	TGTGCCAGCTCACCACGGAAAACAGATACGCAGTATTTT	CASSPRKTDTQYF
TRBV19	TRBJ1-5	few	.	TGTGCCAGTAGGGACGGACAGTCGAATCAGCCCCAGCATTTT	CASRDGQSNQPQHF
TRBV21-1	TRBJ2-7	.	.	TGTGCCAGCAGAACAAGGGGTCGGACGTCCAGCTCCTACGAGCAGTACTTC	CASRTRGRTSSSYEQYF
TRBV28	TRBJ1-6	.	.	TGTGCCAGCGGATCCTTAGGGACGTGGGGTAATTCACCCCTCCACTTT	CASGSLGTWGNSPLHF
TRBV2	TRBJ1-2	.	.	TGTGCCAGCAGTGTTAGGGGGGAGGTAAACACCTTC	CASSVRGEVNTF
TRBV7-9	TRBJ2-2	.	TRBD2	TGTGCCAGCAGGGATACTAGCGGGACATTCCCGAACACCGGGGAGCTGTTTTTT	CASRDTSGTFPNTGELFF
TRBV28	TRBJ1-5	once	.	TGTGCCAGCAGTATAGGAGGGCCTCCGGTTGGGAATCAGCCCCAGCATTTT	CASSIGGPPVGNQPQHF
TRBV3-1/TRBV3-2	TRBJ2-7	.	.	TGTGCCAGCAGCCAAGATGGGACCAGGAGCTCCTACGAGCAGTACTTC	CASSQDGTRSSYEQYF
TRBV19	TRBJ2-2	.	.	TGTGCCAGTAGTATAAAACAGGGTTACACCGGGGAGCTGTTTTTT	CASSIKQGYTGELFF
TRBV7-9	TRBJ1-3	.	.	TGTGCCAGCAGCAACCGATACGGGACTTACCGCTCTGGAAACACCATATATTTT	CASSNRYGTYRSGNTIYF
TRBV19	TRBJ1-2	once	TRBD1	TGTGCCAGTAGTAGGGACAGGGTCGACTATGGCTACACCTTC	CASSRDRVDYGYTF
TRBV19	TRBJ2-7	.	.	TGTGCCAGTAGCATACGCAGGGAGTTATTGCACGAGCAGTACTTC	CASSIRRELLHEQYF
TRBV4-1	TRBJ1-2	.	.	TGCGCCAGCAGCCAAGGGTCAGGGGAGGCAAGGGGCTACACCTTC	CASSQGSGEARGYTF
TRBV4-1	TRBJ2-1	.	.	TGCGCCAGCAGCCAAGTCTTGGGGGCTTACAATGAGCAGTTCTTC	CASSQVLGAYNEQFF
TRBV28	TRBJ1-2	.	TRBD1	TGTGCCAGCAGTTTAGGTTGGACAGGGTACTATGGCTACACCTTC	CASSLGWTGYYGYTF
TRBV6-2/TRBV6-3	TRBJ2-1	.	TRBD2	TGTGCCAGCAGTACCGGGACTAGCGGGAAAGATGAGCAGTTCTTC	CASSTGTSGKDEQFF
TRBV18	TRBJ2-7	.	.	TGTGCCAGCTCGGCGAGCACTATCGAGCAGTACTTC	CASSASTIEQYF
TRBV7-8	TRBJ1-2	.	.	TGTGCCAGCAGCTTAGGTACAGACTTCTATGGCTACACCTTC	CASSLGTDFYGYTF
TRBV12-3/TRBV12-4	TRBJ2-1	.	.	TGTGCCAGCACCCGACCCTACAATGAGCAGTTCTTC	CASTRPYNEQFF
TRBV28	TRBJ1-1	.	TRBD1	TGTGCCAGCAGACCTCACAGGGGGCAGAACACTGAAGCTTTCTTT	CASRPHRGQNTEAFF
TRBV5-6	TRBJ1-3	.	.	TGTGCCAGCAGCTTGAGGGGAGGCTCGCCTTCTGGAAACACCATATATTTT	CASSLRGGSPSGNTIYF
TRBV27	TRBJ1-3	.	.	TGTGCCAGCAGGCCCGGGAGTGACGGAAACACCATATATTTT	CASRPGSDGNTIYF
TRBV6-5	TRBJ1-2	few	.	TGTGCCAGCAGTTACGGAGGGGTGGGTGGCTACACCTTC	CASSYGGVGGYTF
TRBV28	TRBJ2-7	once	.	TGTGCCAGCAAAACGGGCCCCTACGAGCAGTACTTC	CASKTGPYEQYF
TRBV6-6	TRBJ2-3	few	.	TGTGCCAGCAAACCGACAGAAGCCACAGATACGCAGTATTTT	CASKPTEATDTQYF
TRBV7-2	TRBJ2-7	.	.	TGTGCCAGCAGCTTAGGGGATGGGACCTACGAGCAGTACTTC	CASSLGDGTYEQYF
TRBV5-1	TRBJ1-1	.	TRBD1	TGCGCCAGCAGCCCGGGACAGGGAGGTGGCACTGAAGCTTTCTTT	CASSPGQGGGTEAFF
TRBV7-9	TRBJ2-3	few	.	TGTGCCAGCAGCTCCGACAGGAGTAGCACAGATACGCAGTATTTT	CASSSDRSSTDTQYF
TRBV12-3/TRBV12-4	TRBJ2-2	few	TRBD1	TGTGCCAGCGGGACAGGGGTTGTCGGGGAGCTGTTTTTT	CASGTGVVGELFF
TRBV28	TRBJ1-1	few	.	TGTGCCGTTCAATCCGGGAACCCTAACACTGAAGCTTTCTTT	CAVQSGNPNTEAFF
TRBV28	TRBJ1-1	.	.	TGTGCCAGCAGTTCCCCCGGGTCCCCGGAGAACACTGAAGCTTTCTTT	CASSSPGSPENTEAFF
TRBV7-2	TRBJ2-7	.	TRBD1	TGTGCCAGCAGCGATTGGACAGGGGCGGCATACGAGCAGTACTTC	CASSDWTGAAYEQYF
TRBV5-1	TRBJ1-1	.	.	TGCGCCAGCAGCTTGGGGGGTTCGTTGGGGTCGGACACTGAAGCTTTCTTT	CASSLGGSLGSDTEAFF
TRBV24-1	TRBJ2-5	once	.	TGTGCCACCAGTGACCCTACGGTGGAGACCCAGTACTTC	CATSDPTVETQYF
TRBV7-2	TRBJ2-5	.	.	TGTGCCAGCAGCTGGGACCGGAGGGAGACCCAGTACTTC	CASSWDRRETQYF
TRBV3-1/TRBV3-2	TRBJ2-7	.	TRBD1	TGTGCCAGCAGCCAAGAGGGACAGGATGCGGGGGAGCAGTACTTC	CASSQEGQDAGEQYF
TRBV27	TRBJ2-1	.	TRBD2	TGTGCCAGCAGTTTATCGGGGACTAGCGGGAGGGCATACAATGAGCAGTTCTTC	CASSLSGTSGRAYNEQFF
TRBV7-9	TRBJ2-1	.	TRBD2	TGTGCCAGCAGCTTGTCTATTTCAGCGGGAGGGCTCAATGAGCAGTTCTTC	CASSLSISAGGLNEQFF
TRBV9	TRBJ2-1	.	.	TGTGCCAGCAGCGACTCGCTGAGAGGGCCATACAATGAGCAGTTCTTC	CASSDSLRGPYNEQFF
TRBV19	TRBJ1-2	.	TRBD1	TGTGCCAGTAGTGGAGGCAGGGGGCGTATCAACTATGGCTACACCTTC	CASSGGRGRINYGYTF
TRBV6-5	TRBJ1-1	.	.	TGTGCCAGCAGTTATCAGGGTTCTTGGACTGAAGCTTTCTTT	CASSYQGSWTEAFF
TRBV19	TRBJ2-3	.	TRBD2	TGTGCCAGTAGTATGGGACTAGCGGGACGATTAGTCGCAGATACGCAGTATTTT	CASSMGLAGRLVADTQYF
TRBV24-1	TRBJ2-5	.	TRBD2	TGTGCCACCAGTGACCCCGGGACTAGCGGATACCAAGAGACCCAGTACTTC	CATSDPGTSGYQETQYF
TRBV7-7	TRBJ2-5	.	TRBD1	TGTGCCAGCAGCCCTCTCCCCAGGGGGCACCAAGAGACCCAGTACTTC	CASSPLPRGHQETQYF
TRBV28	TRBJ1-4	few	.	TGTGCCAGCAGACGTAACAGGGTAGTGTCTGAACTGTTTTTT	CASRRNRVVSELFF
TRBV5-1	TRBJ2-1	.	.	TGCGCCAGCAGCTCGCAGGGTGAGCAGTTCTTC	CASSSQGEQFF
TRBV27	TRBJ2-1	.	TRBD2	TGTGCCAGCAGTTTCGGGGGGGCATATTACAATGAGCAGTTCTTC	CASSFGGAYYNEQFF
TRBV5-1	TRBJ1-2	.	.	TGCGCCAGCAGCTTAAGGTCGGCCGTCGAGGGCTACACCTTC	CASSLRSAVEGYTF